Listed below are T cell receptor beta chains from one sample, sequenced in a study of cytomegalovirus exposure and HLA in healthy donors. Some clones are missing from TCRdb's copy, which holds only in-frame ones; the method was immunoSEQ multiplex PCR. This table holds roughly 200,000 clones. The source material was PBMCs. The receptors come from a girl aged 2 to 10 in good health and CMV-seropositive. The CDR3 runs from the conserved cysteine through the conserved F or W. A D gene is named only where the DNA matches it firmly.

V,J,D,CDR3,DNA
TRBV7-2,TRBJ1-1,TRBD1,CASSLHRGPDAFF,TGTGCCAGCAGCTTACACAGGGGGCCAGATGCTTTCTTT
TRBV9,TRBJ1-1,.,CASSAGGGVSEAFF,TGTGCCAGCAGCGCCGGGGGGGGAGTCTCTGAAGCTTTCTTT
TRBV27,TRBJ2-4,TRBD1,CASRPTGGAFHF,TGTGCCAGCAGGCCCACAGGGGGCGCTTTTCACTTC
TRBV6-4,TRBJ2-3,.,CASSDSITDTQYF,TGTGCCAGCAGTGACTCTATCACAGATACGCAGTATTTT
TRBV27,TRBJ1-5,.,CASSPLLRTEGNQPQHF,TGTGCCAGCAGTCCCCTTCTTCGGACCGAGGGAAATCAGCCCCAGCATTTT
TRBV9,TRBJ1-1,TRBD1,CASSGQEGVTNTEAFF,TGTGCCAGCAGTGGACAGGAGGGTGTTACGAACACTGAAGCTTTCTTT
TRBV10-1,TRBJ2-1,TRBD1,CASSELQGAGFNEQFF,TGCGCCAGCAGTGAGTTACAGGGGGCTGGATTCAATGAGCAGTTCTTC
TRBV19,TRBJ1-5,TRBD1,CASEGTASNQPQHF,TGTGCCAGTGAAGGGACAGCTAGCAATCAGCCCCAGCATTTT
TRBV7-2,TRBJ2-3,TRBD2,CASTSGSTDTQYF,TGTGCCTCTACTAGCGGTAGCACAGATACGCAGTATTTT
TRBV15,TRBJ2-1,.,CATSTSDLPYNEQFF,TGTGCCACCAGCACCTCAGACTTGCCTTACAATGAGCAGTTCTTC
TRBV27,TRBJ2-7,.,CASSLSLGLDTYEQYF,TGTGCCAGCAGTTTATCGCTCGGACTGGATACCTACGAGCAGTACTTC
TRBV10-3,TRBJ1-1,.,CAISESGQETEAFF,TGTGCCATCAGTGAGTCTGGGCAGGAAACTGAAGCTTTCTTT
TRBV19,TRBJ1-4,.,CASSPRTGTRNEKLFF,TGTGCCAGTAGTCCCAGAACAGGGACCCGTAATGAAAAACTGTTTTTT
TRBV7-6,TRBJ2-7,.,CASSLGENYEQYF,TGTGCCAGCAGCTTAGGCGAGAACTACGAGCAGTACTTC
TRBV15,TRBJ2-7,TRBD1,CATGKDRGQNYEQYF,TGTGCCACCGGTAAGGACAGGGGTCAGAACTACGAGCAGTACTTC
TRBV7-6,TRBJ2-5,TRBD2,CASSLGVSGSHETQYF,TGTGCCAGCAGCTTAGGGGTTAGCGGGAGCCACGAGACCCAGTACTTC
TRBV4-1,TRBJ2-3,TRBD2,CASSQATLAGNIEGSTDTQYF,TGCGCCAGCAGCCAAGCAACTTTAGCGGGAAACATTGAAGGGAGCACAGATACGCAGTATTTT
TRBV5-1,TRBJ1-4,.,CASSLAGKSNEKLFF,TGCGCCAGCAGCTTGGCCGGGAAGTCTAATGAAAAACTGTTTTTT
TRBV27,TRBJ1-4,.,CASGRAGTNQKLFF,TGTGCCAGCGGGAGAGCAGGGACAAATCAAAAACTGTTTTTT
TRBV6-1,TRBJ1-2,TRBD1,CASSEAGQGGGYTF,TGTGCCAGCAGTGAAGCGGGACAGGGTGGTGGCTACACCTTC
TRBV28,TRBJ2-7,.,CASSLFTPYEQYF,TGTGCCAGCAGTTTGTTTACTCCCTACGAGCAGTACTTC
TRBV5-1,TRBJ2-1,.,CASSLVGGVYNEQFF,TGCGCCAGCAGCTTGGTTGGCGGAGTCTACAATGAGCAGTTCTTC
TRBV27,TRBJ2-3,.,CASSVAGSDADTQYF,TGTGCCAGCAGTGTCGCAGGGTCTGATGCAGATACGCAGTATTTT
TRBV5-6,TRBJ2-4,TRBD2,CASREREATKNIQYF,TGTGCCAGCAGAGAGCGGGAGGCCACCAAAAACATTCAGTACTTC
TRBV6-1,TRBJ1-4,TRBD1,CASRAGGGEKLFF,TGTGCCAGCAGGGCAGGGGGCGGTGAAAAACTGTTTTTT
TRBV27,TRBJ2-7,TRBD2,CASSRKGTSGSTHEQYF,TGTGCCAGCAGTCGAAAAGGGACTAGCGGGAGTACCCACGAGCAGTACTTC
TRBV5-5,TRBJ2-2,.,CASSLVTENTGELFF,TGTGCCAGCAGCTTGGTTACAGAGAACACCGGGGAGCTGTTTTTT
TRBV27,TRBJ2-7,TRBD2,CASQTSGGFYEQYF,TGTGCCAGCCAAACTAGCGGGGGTTTTTACGAGCAGTACTTC
TRBV4-1,TRBJ2-3,TRBD2,CASSLTSGRTDTQYF,TGCGCCAGCAGTTTAACTAGCGGCCGCACAGATACGCAGTATTTT
TRBV5-1,TRBJ2-3,.,CASSLEPDTQYF,TGCGCCAGCAGCTTGGAGCCAGATACGCAGTATTTT
TRBV11-2,TRBJ1-6,.,CASSLASEESPLHF,TGTGCCAGCAGCTTAGCATCAGAGGAATCACCCCTCCACTTT
TRBV7-9,TRBJ2-1,.,CASSRVDYYNEQFF,TGTGCCAGCAGCCGAGTGGACTACTACAATGAGCAGTTCTTC
TRBV2,TRBJ2-7,TRBD1,CASSDLGVTGVEQYF,TGTGCCAGCAGTGATTTAGGTGTTACAGGGGTCGAGCAGTACTTC
TRBV10-1,TRBJ1-2,.,CASSGQFNGYTF,TGCGCCAGCAGTGGACAGTTCAATGGCTACACCTTC
TRBV6-4,TRBJ2-1,TRBD2,CASSDGTSGSEQFF,TGTGCCAGCAGTGACGGGACTAGCGGGAGTGAGCAGTTCTTC
TRBV5-1,TRBJ2-6,.,CASSRDRSYNSGANVLTF,TGCGCCAGCAGCCGAGACAGGTCCTACAACTCTGGGGCCAACGTCCTGACTTTC
TRBV29-1,TRBJ2-7,.,CSVVTSESSYEQYF,TGCAGCGTTGTAACGTCAGAAAGCTCCTACGAGCAGTACTTC
TRBV7-2,TRBJ2-5,.,CASSGLETQYF,TGTGCCAGCAGCGGGCTAGAGACCCAGTACTTC
TRBV27,TRBJ1-3,TRBD1,CASSRSGQTIYSGNTIYF,TGTGCCAGCAGCCGCTCGGGACAGACCATATACTCTGGAAACACCATATATTTT
TRBV19,TRBJ1-5,.,CASSIFPPRGGVYQPQHF,TGTGCCAGTAGTATTTTTCCGCCTCGGGGTGGAGTATATCAGCCCCAGCATTTT
TRBV5-6,TRBJ2-6,TRBD1,CASSPGTGALSGANVLTF,TGTGCCAGCAGCCCCGGGACAGGGGCTCTTTCTGGGGCCAACGTCCTGACTTTC
TRBV6-1,TRBJ2-3,.,CASSGLSTDTQYF,TGTGCCAGCAGTGGGCTCAGCACAGATACGCAGTATTTT
TRBV19,TRBJ1-2,.,CASSIVEGLGYTF,TGTGCCAGTAGTATAGTGGAGGGGCTCGGCTACACCTTC
TRBV5-4,TRBJ2-1,TRBD2,CASSPIGAGGPGEQFF,TGTGCCAGCAGCCCGATTGGGGCGGGAGGGCCGGGGGAGCAGTTCTTC
TRBV9,TRBJ2-3,.,CASTPPGSSSTDTQYF,TGTGCCAGCACCCCCCCAGGGTCATCTAGCACAGATACGCAGTATTTT
TRBV7-2,TRBJ2-3,.,CASSLGGKADTQYF,TGTGCCAGCAGCTTAGGAGGGAAGGCAGATACGCAGTATTTT
TRBV28,TRBJ1-4,TRBD1,CASSPLTGREKLFF,TGTGCCAGCAGTCCCTTGACAGGGCGTGAAAAACTGTTTTTT
TRBV4-1,TRBJ1-2,TRBD1,CASSHTFRDRDKGYGYTF,TGCGCCAGCAGCCACACATTCCGGGACAGGGATAAGGGCTATGGCTACACCTTC